This T cell receptor beta chain was captured by sequencing in a study of cytomegalovirus exposure and HLA in healthy donors. Overall study results and limits: Across donors, sequencing depth was assumed by presence/absence analyses to be roughly uniform.

Per the germline V gene, CDR1 is MGHRA and CDR2 is YSYEKL. CDR3 length: 15 residues. Trimming left V 6 bases short and J 3 bases short, with 14 bases between. Concerning this clone: Its antigen is undetermined.

In the PCR, 60 Vbeta and 13 Jbeta primers were used. Produced via immunoSEQ multiplex PCR; TCRdb's table is partial and in-frame only. The data hold about 190,000 clones, with around four fifths observed a single time. V and J are TRBV4-1 and TRBJ2-2; TRBD2 might be the D (5 bases). The TCR comes from a boy younger than 10 in good health and CMV-seronegative. The sequencing input was PBMCs. The CDR3 sequence: CASRDSGWDTGELFF. The CDR3 DNA is TGCGCCAGCAGAGACTCGGGGTGGGACACCGGGGAGCTGTTTTTT.